The 30 T cell receptor beta chains listed next were all sequenced from one sample in a study of naive and memory T cell subsets. Study-wide results and caveats: Especially in CD8 cells, naive repertoires contained a few larger clonotypes, possibly CD45RA-re-expressing memory cells.

The beta constant-region primer was an equimolar mix of two oligonucleotides covering TRBC1 and TRBC2. Ligated cDNA was amplified by four rounds of PCR with nested alpha and beta constant-region primers and SP2. TCRdb called the UMI-ligation and nested PCR reads again in MiXCR, with one record for every CDR3 protein. This sample has 140,000 to 150,000 distinct CDR3 sequences, with roughly 23% found just once. These TCRs are of unknown antigen specificity. Sequencing was done on a sample of naive CD4+ T cells from blood. These receptors were collected from a human donor in good health.

The chain links TRBV7-6 to TRBJ2-2; 7 bases line up with TRBD2. After removal of 3 bases from V and 9 bases from J, the junction contained 10 bases not matched to a gene. This CDR3 has 15 residues. From germline, CDR1 is SGHVS and CDR2 FNYEAQ. CDR3 coding DNA: TGTGCCAGCAGCTTGGGCGGGAGTCGGCACAGGGAGCTGTTTTTT. Its protein is CASSLGGSRHRELFF.

This clonotype was observed a few times. The chain employs TRBV12-3 or TRBV12-4 and TRBJ1-4; possible D gene TRBD1, 6 bases. The CDR3 is 16 amino acids. Trimming took off 0 bases at V and 0 bases at J, with 8 bases between the two ends. The CDR3 spells CASSLATGATNEKLFF. The DNA of the CDR3 is TGTGCCAGCAGTTTAGCGACAGGTGCAACTAATGAAAAACTGTTTTTT.

V usage is TRBV20-1 and J usage is TRBJ2-1, with 13 bases that match TRBD2. Germline trimming cut 5 bases from V and 7 bases from J; bases unmatched to any gene: 8. CDR1 and CDR2 (germline): DFQATT, SNEGSKA (reference sequence). The CDR3 covers 15 residues. CDR3 sequence reads: CSAPTSGRAWNEQFF. CDR3 DNA sequence: TGCAGTGCTCCAACTAGCGGGAGGGCCTGGAATGAGCAGTTCTTC.

This chain uses TRBV6-5 with TRBJ1-6; TRBD1 might be the D (5 bases). With 0 bases removed from V and 8 bases from J, the gap between germline ends came to 11 bases. CDR1 is MNHEY, CDR2 SVGAGI, per germline. This CDR3 comprises 15 residues. In DNA form, the CDR3 reads TGTGCCAGCAGTTACTCCCCAGGGTTAGATTCACCCCTCCACTTT. It codes for CASSYSPGLDSPLHF.

CDR3 residues: CSARPWGGLNTGELFF. The DNA of the CDR3 is TGCAGTGCTAGACCCTGGGGAGGGCTGAACACCGGGGAGCTGTTTTTT. This chain connects TRBV20-1 to TRBJ2-2; 7 bases are shared with TRBD2. The trim removed 2 bases at V and 1 base at J, leaving 7 bases unmatched. From germline, CDR1 is DFQATT and CDR2 SNEGSKA (reference sequence). The CDR3 has 16 residues.

This clonotype was found a few times. The chain carries TRBV29-1 and TRBJ1-5; a weak D match, TRBD1 (6 bases). CDR1 and CDR2 (germline): SQVTM, ANQGSEA. CDR3 length equals 13 residues. V was clipped by 5 bases and J by 7 bases, with 15 bases between them. The CDR3 sequence: CSVSQGMEQPQHF. In DNA form, the CDR3 reads TGCAGCGTTAGCCAGGGGATGGAGCAGCCCCAGCATTTT.

The chain is built from TRBV7-2 and TRBJ2-7; 7 nucleotides agree with TRBD1. CDR3 length: 14 amino acids. The junction had 9 bases not matched to a gene; V was cut back by 4 bases and J by 6 bases. Germline V gives CDR1 SGHTA, CDR2 FQGNSA. CDR3 DNA sequence: TGTGCCAGCAGCTCCAAGACAGGGAGAGCCGAGCAGTACTTC. Translating gives CASSSKTGRAEQYF.

The sample holds many counts of this clonotype. V gene TRBV6-4 combines with J gene TRBJ2-1, with D unresolved. V was cut by 8 bases and J by 5 bases, with 10 bases left in between. This CDR3 region has 12 residues. CDR1 is MRHNA and CDR2 is SNTAGT in the germline V gene. DNA for the CDR3: TGTGCCAGCCTTACTTTCCACAATGAGCAGTTCTTC. Translated: CASLTFHNEQFF.

The table lists this clonotype with many counts. The chain carries TRBV30 and TRBJ2-7; 8 bases map to TRBD1. Trimming took 5 bases from V and 7 from J; bases not matched to a gene: 7. Germline assignment: CDR1 GTSNPN and CDR2 SVGIG (reference sequence). This CDR3 region has 12 residues. Written as DNA, the CDR3 is TGTGCCTGGGCTGGGACAGGTTCGGAGCAGTACTTC. It specifies CAWAGTGSEQYF.

The V gene is TRBV28, the J gene TRBJ2-3; 8 nucleotides align to TRBD1. Trimming removed 6 bases from V and 4 bases from J; junction bases left unmatched: 21. Germline loops: CDR1 MDHEN, CDR2 SYDVKM. CDR3 size: 19 residues. This chain's CDR3 is CASSPRTGRLTSRSDTQYF. CDR3 coding DNA: TGTGCCAGCAGCCCCAGGACAGGGCGACTCACATCACGATCAGATACGCAGTATTTT.

This clonotype was seen more than once but under ten times. This chain links TRBV28 with TRBJ2-4; the D is unclear. With 7 bases removed from V and 7 bases from J, the gap between germline ends came to 17 bases. The germline CDR1 and CDR2 sequences are MDHEN and SYDVKM. The CDR3 is 14 residues long. The CDR3 coding sequence is TGTGCCAGCACTATAACGGCGGAAGGGAACATTCAGTACTTC. Translated, it gives CASTITAEGNIQYF. Full variable domain (rest looked up from reference TRBV28 and TRBJ2-4): DVKVTQSSRYLVKRTGEKVFLECVQDMDHENMFWYRQDPGLGLRLIYFSYDVKMKEKGDIPEGYSVSREKKERFSLILESASTNQTSMYLCASTITAEGNIQYFGAGTRLSVL.

V gene TRBV29-1 combines with J gene TRBJ2-2; 8 bases are shared with TRBD2. Trimming at V came to 7 bases and at J to 4 bases, leaving 11 bases not matched to a gene. CDR1 and CDR2 (germline): SQVTM, ANQGSEA. The CDR3 runs 15 residues. For the CDR3, the DNA is TGCAGCGGAGTGAGAACCAGCGGGGGCACCGGGGAGCTGTTTTTT. Translation: CSGVRTSGGTGELFF.

The CDR3 loop reads CASSQDLGEGDDTGELFF. In nucleotides, the CDR3 is TGTGCCAGCAGCCAAGATCTGGGGGAGGGAGATGACACCGGGGAGCTGTTTTTT. The chain carries TRBV3-1 and TRBJ2-2; 7 nucleotides match TRBD2. V lost 0 bases and J lost 3; bases outside the gene matches: 10. Germline assignment: CDR1 LGHDT and CDR2 YNNKEL (reference sequence). The CDR3 contains 18 residues.

This clonotype was detected a few times. The chain joins TRBV7-2 to TRBJ1-1; 7 nucleotides agree with TRBD1. The V gene's germline CDR1 is SGHTA and CDR2 FQGNSA. The CDR3 runs 16 residues. Trimming at V came to 1 base and at J to 0 bases, leaving 5 bases not matched to a gene. The CDR3 here is CASSLETGTLNTEAFF. As DNA, the CDR3 is TGTGCCAGCAGCTTAGAGACAGGGACTCTGAACACTGAAGCTTTCTTT.

The table lists this clonotype with a few counts. The chain joins TRBV27 to TRBJ1-6; 10 bases agree with TRBD1. Unmatched junction bases numbered 10, after V lost 5 bases and J lost 9 bases. From germline, CDR1 is MNHEY and CDR2 SMNVEV (reference sequence). This CDR3 region has 16 residues. The CDR3 spells CASSLPGQGITSPLHF. CDR3 coding DNA: TGTGCCAGCAGTCTTCCGGGACAGGGGATAACTTCACCCCTCCACTTT.

This clonotype was recorded only once. This chain's CDR3 is CASSYSPGTVQETQYF. In DNA form, the CDR3 reads TGTGCCAGCAGTTACTCGCCGGGGACAGTCCAAGAGACCCAGTACTTC. The rearrangement joins TRBV6-5 to TRBJ2-5, with TRBD1 matching 7 bases. CDR3 length: 16 residues. Trimming took 0 bases from V and 1 from J; bases not matched to a gene: 5. The germline V gene has CDR1 MNHEY and CDR2 SVGAGI.

The J gene is TRBJ2-7, the V gene TRBV24-1, with 8 bases matching TRBD1. Germline assignment: CDR1 KGHDR and CDR2 SFDVKD. The CDR3 has 14 amino acids. The V and J ends lost 3 bases and 6 bases, in that order; junction bases with no gene match: 6. The CDR3 region has the DNA TGTGCCACCAGTGATCACCGGACAGGGTCCGAGCAGTACTTC. It yields the protein CATSDHRTGSEQYF.

The chain recombines TRBV6-2 or TRBV6-3 with TRBJ1-1; TRBD1 aligns across 10 bases. With V trimmed by 1 base and J by 2 bases, 1 base remained unmatched. The CDR3 runs to 15 residues. Germline CDR1 and CDR2: MNHEY and SVGEGT. The CDR3: CASSYWDRGNTEAFF. The CDR3 DNA is TGTGCCAGCAGTTACTGGGACAGGGGCAACACTGAAGCTTTCTTT.

This clonotype has just a few counts. The chain combines TRBV27 with TRBJ2-3; the D is unclear. Trimming cost V 3 bases and J 0 bases, with 4 bases left between them. Germline CDR1 MNHEY, CDR2 SMNVEV (reference sequence). The CDR3 loop spans 13 amino acids. CDR3 sequence reads: CASSFYSTDTQYF. In DNA form, the CDR3 reads TGTGCCAGCAGTTTTTACAGCACAGATACGCAGTATTTT.

The chain has TRBV4-1 and TRBJ1-5, with D perhaps TRBD1 (6 bases). Germline V gives CDR1 MGHRA, CDR2 YSYEKL. Between the trimmed V and J ends, which lost 4 bases and 8 bases, there was a span of 15 bases. The CDR3 contains 14 residues. The CDR3 reads CASSRGGGYEPQHF. The CDR3 coding sequence is TGCGCCAGCAGCCGAGGGGGGGGCTATGAGCCCCAGCATTTT.

This clonotype has a handful of counts. This chain joins TRBV5-1 and TRBJ1-5; 10 nucleotides line up with TRBD1. In germline, CDR1 is SGHRS, CDR2 YFSETQ. V lost 4 bases to trimming and J lost 11 bases; unmatched junction nucleotides: 6. CDR3 size: 13 residues. The CDR3 sequence: CASSPDRGAAQHF. The CDR3 region has the DNA TGCGCCAGCAGCCCGGACAGGGGGGCGGCCCAGCATTTT.

Only a few counts were recorded for this clonotype. The J gene is TRBJ2-1, the V gene TRBV6-2 or TRBV6-3; 10 bases agree with TRBD2. The J segment lost 9 bases and the V segment lost 2 bases, leaving 7 bases of the junction unmatched. Looked up from germline, CDR1 is MNHEY and CDR2 is SVGEGT. This CDR3 region has 15 residues. The CDR3: CASSYLLAGSGEQFF. CDR3 nucleotide sequence: TGTGCCAGCAGTTACCTACTAGCGGGGTCGGGTGAGCAGTTCTTC.

The CDR3 reads CASRDGAGARYEQYF. The CDR3 DNA sequence: TGTGCCAGCAGAGATGGGGCAGGAGCGCGGTACGAGCAGTACTTC. The chain has TRBV6-2 or TRBV6-3 and TRBJ2-7; maybe TRBD1 (5 bases). V gave up 6 bases and J gave up 4 bases, with 19 bases separating them. CDR1 and CDR2 from the germline V gene are MNHEY and SVGEGT. This CDR3 has 15 residues.

This clonotype has at least ten counts. The chain couples TRBV29-1 to TRBJ1-4; D is undetermined. This CDR3 is 14 amino acids long. Germline V lookup: CDR1 SQVTM, CDR2 ANQGSEA. The V end lost 4 bases, the J end lost 0 bases, and 9 bases lay between the germline ends. CDR3 nucleotide sequence: TGCAGCGTTGCGACCGACCCAACTAATGAAAAACTGTTTTTT. Translating it yields CSVATDPTNEKLFF.

This chain uses TRBV7-2 with TRBJ2-1; weak D call: TRBD1 (5 bases). Germline V CDR1 and CDR2: SGHTA, FQGNSA. The V gene lost 1 base and the J gene lost 0 bases, with 22 bases spanning the gap. This CDR3 is built from 20 residues. The CDR3 nucleotides are TGTGCCAGCAGCTTAGAGGGCGGACCAGCCTATGACAGCTCCTACAATGAGCAGTTCTTC. Translating it yields CASSLEGGPAYDSSYNEQFF.

This clonotype was counted ten times or more. Here the CDR3 reads CASSYTSGEEQFF. The CDR3 DNA follows: TGTGCCAGCAGTTACACTAGCGGAGAAGAGCAGTTCTTC. V gene TRBV2 combines with J gene TRBJ2-1; 8 nucleotides agree with TRBD2. Germline values: CDR1 SNHLY, CDR2 FYNNEI. Germline trimming cut 5 bases from V and 10 bases from J; bases unmatched to any gene: 7. The CDR3 has 13 residues.

The V call is TRBV5-1, the J call TRBJ1-1, with unresolved D. This CDR3 region has 15 residues. In germline, CDR1 is SGHRS, CDR2 YFSETQ. V lost 0 bases and J 1 base, leaving 10 bases between the germline ends. This CDR3 is CASSLAGSSNTEAFF. The CDR3 coding sequence is TGCGCCAGCAGCTTGGCTGGGTCCTCGAACACTGAAGCTTTCTTT.

The rearrangement uses TRBV28 and TRBJ2-7, with 10 bases matching TRBD2. V trimming: 6 bases; J trimming: 2 bases; junction bases outside the gene matches: 7. Per the germline V gene, CDR1 is MDHEN and CDR2 is SYDVKM. The CDR3 is 15 residues long. This CDR3 reads CASSRIAGGTYEQYF. CDR3 sequence (DNA): TGTGCCAGCAGCCGGATAGCGGGAGGCACCTACGAGCAGTACTTC.

This clonotype was picked up many times. The genes are TRBV19 and TRBJ2-7; D may be TRBD2 (5 bases). Germline V CDR1 and CDR2: LNHDA, SQIVND (reference sequence). The CDR3 totals 11 residues. Trimming took 10 bases from V and 0 from J, leaving 7 bases between them. CDR3 sequence reads: CATGSSYEQYF. CDR3 nucleotides: TGTGCCACTGGGAGCTCCTACGAGCAGTACTTC. The full variable domain, its missing parts supplied by reference TRBV19 and TRBJ2-7, is DGGITQSPKYLFRKEGQNVTLSCEQNLNHDAMYWYRQDPGQGLRLIYYSQIVNDFQKGDIAEGYSVSREKKESFPLTVTSAQKNPTAFYLCATGSSYEQYFGPGTRLTVT.

J is TRBJ2-7 and V is TRBV6-6, with 7 positions matching TRBD1. The germline V gene has CDR1 MNHNY and CDR2 SVGAGI (reference sequence). The length of the CDR3 is 13 residues. V lost 5 bases and J lost 7; bases outside the gene matches: 8. CDR3 DNA sequence: TGTGCCAGCAGTACAGGGGAAGCTAGGGAGCAGTACTTC. Its protein is CASSTGEAREQYF.